The rows below give T cell receptor beta chains drawn from one sample of a study of T cell responses to AZD1222 COVID-19 vaccine. Only in-frame clones appear in the TCRdb table, and some are missing; sequencing was by immunoSEQ multiplex PCR. This table holds 40,000 to 55,000 clones, around three quarters found once. The sequences come from peripheral blood, collected on day 0 of AZD1222 vaccination. The source is an adult in good health. Both conserved end residues are part of each CDR3. A D gene is named only where the DNA matches it firmly.

v_call: TRBV3-1/TRBV3-2; d_call: NA; j_call: TRBJ2-7; cdr3_aa: CASSQVAGFEQYF; cdr3_nt: TGTGCCAGCAGCCAAGTCGCGGGTTTCGAGCAGTACTTC
v_call: TRBV4-2; d_call: NA; j_call: TRBJ2-1; cdr3_aa: CASSQGRQPDNEQFF; cdr3_nt: TGTGCCAGCAGCCAAGGGCGGCAGCCTGACAATGAGCAGTTCTTC
v_call: TRBV2; d_call: NA; j_call: TRBJ1-2; cdr3_aa: CASSPTGNYGYTF; cdr3_nt: TGTGCCAGCAGCCCGACAGGAAACTATGGCTACACCTTC
v_call: TRBV2; d_call: NA; j_call: TRBJ1-3; cdr3_aa: CASSEEGGTGNTIYF; cdr3_nt: TGTGCCAGCAGTGAAGAAGGGGGAACTGGAAACACCATATATTTT
v_call: TRBV6-5; d_call: NA; j_call: TRBJ1-3; cdr3_aa: CASSPGRPGNTIYF; cdr3_nt: TGTGCCAGCAGTCCCGGTCGTCCTGGAAACACCATATATTTT
v_call: TRBV7-2; d_call: TRBD1; j_call: TRBJ1-4; cdr3_aa: CASSLGTGGGVGEKLFF; cdr3_nt: TGTGCCAGCAGCCTAGGGACAGGGGGCGGTGTGGGTGAAAAACTGTTTTTT
v_call: TRBV6-5; d_call: TRBD1; j_call: TRBJ2-7; cdr3_aa: CASSSDRGLNEQYF; cdr3_nt: TGTGCCAGCAGTTCCGACAGGGGGCTCAACGAGCAGTACTTC
v_call: TRBV7-2; d_call: NA; j_call: TRBJ1-4; cdr3_aa: CASSLVLTYNEKLFF; cdr3_nt: TGTGCCAGCAGCTTAGTTTTGACATATAATGAAAAACTGTTTTTT
v_call: TRBV5-1; d_call: NA; j_call: TRBJ2-7; cdr3_aa: CASSPGGVRSYEQYF; cdr3_nt: TGCGCCAGCAGCCCCGGCGGGGTGAGGTCCTACGAGCAGTACTTC
v_call: TRBV10-3; d_call: NA; j_call: TRBJ1-3; cdr3_aa: CAIRGDYGNTIYF; cdr3_nt: TGTGCCATCAGAGGGGATTATGGAAACACCATATATTTT
v_call: TRBV7-3; d_call: NA; j_call: TRBJ1-2; cdr3_aa: CASSLVSGDGYTF; cdr3_nt: TGTGCCAGCAGCTTAGTATCGGGCGATGGCTACACCTTC
v_call: TRBV29-1; d_call: NA; j_call: TRBJ1-2; cdr3_aa: CSVGAIQHDGYTF; cdr3_nt: TGCAGCGTTGGGGCTATTCAGCACGATGGCTACACCTTC
v_call: TRBV6-1; d_call: NA; j_call: TRBJ2-7; cdr3_aa: CASSEVYGDSYEQYF; cdr3_nt: TGTGCCAGCAGTGAAGTGTACGGAGACTCCTACGAGCAGTACTTC
v_call: TRBV19; d_call: NA; j_call: TRBJ1-1; cdr3_aa: CASILSGSVDTEAFF; cdr3_nt: TGTGCCAGTATTCTCTCGGGGAGCGTGGACACTGAAGCTTTCTTT
v_call: TRBV6-5; d_call: TRBD1; j_call: TRBJ1-2; cdr3_aa: CASRTMTGFYGYTF; cdr3_nt: TGTGCCAGCAGGACAATGACAGGGTTCTATGGCTACACCTTC
v_call: TRBV11-1; d_call: TRBD2; j_call: TRBJ2-3; cdr3_aa: CASRLAGEHTQYF; cdr3_nt: TGTGCCAGCCGACTAGCGGGGGAACATACGCAGTATTTT
v_call: TRBV7-6; d_call: NA; j_call: TRBJ2-3; cdr3_aa: CASSLTLGGGLADTQYF; cdr3_nt: TGTGCCAGCAGCTTAACTTTGGGGGGGGGCCTTGCAGATACGCAGTATTTT